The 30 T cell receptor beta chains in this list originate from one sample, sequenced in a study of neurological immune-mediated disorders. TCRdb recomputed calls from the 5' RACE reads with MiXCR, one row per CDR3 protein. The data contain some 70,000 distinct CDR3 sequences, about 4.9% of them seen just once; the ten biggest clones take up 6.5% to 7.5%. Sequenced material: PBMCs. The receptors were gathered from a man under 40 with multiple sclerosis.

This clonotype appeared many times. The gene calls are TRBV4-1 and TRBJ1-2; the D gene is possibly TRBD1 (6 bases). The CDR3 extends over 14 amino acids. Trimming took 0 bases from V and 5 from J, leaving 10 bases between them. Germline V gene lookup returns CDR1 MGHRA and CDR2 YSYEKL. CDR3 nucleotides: TGCGCCAGCAGCCAAGATCCCAGGGGTTATGGCTACACCTTC. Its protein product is CASSQDPRGYGYTF.

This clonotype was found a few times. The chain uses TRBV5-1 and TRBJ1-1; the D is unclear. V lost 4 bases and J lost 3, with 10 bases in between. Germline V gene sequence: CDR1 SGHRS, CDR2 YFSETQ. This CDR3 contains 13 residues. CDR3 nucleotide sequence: TGCGCCAGCAGCCCGGACGGGGACACTGAAGCTTTCTTT. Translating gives CASSPDGDTEAFF.

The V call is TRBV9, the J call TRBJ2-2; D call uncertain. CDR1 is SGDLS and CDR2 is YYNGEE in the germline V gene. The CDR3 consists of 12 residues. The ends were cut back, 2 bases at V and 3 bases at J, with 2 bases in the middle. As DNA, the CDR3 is TGTGCCAGCAGCGTCTACACCGGGGAGCTGTTTTTT. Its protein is CASSVYTGELFF.

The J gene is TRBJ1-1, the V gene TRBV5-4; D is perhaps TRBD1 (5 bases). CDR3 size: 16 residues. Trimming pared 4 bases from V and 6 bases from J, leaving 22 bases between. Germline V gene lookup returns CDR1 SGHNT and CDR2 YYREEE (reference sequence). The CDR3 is CASSPAPGTPSAEAFF. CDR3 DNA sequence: TGTGCCAGCAGCCCGGCACCCGGGACTCCGAGCGCTGAAGCTTTCTTT.

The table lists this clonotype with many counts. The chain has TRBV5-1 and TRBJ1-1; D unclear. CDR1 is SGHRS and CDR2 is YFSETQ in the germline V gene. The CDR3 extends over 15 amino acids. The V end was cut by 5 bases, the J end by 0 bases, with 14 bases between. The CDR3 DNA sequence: TGCGCCAGCAGATTAAGAGGAGCGATGAACACTGAAGCTTTCTTT. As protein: CASRLRGAMNTEAFF.

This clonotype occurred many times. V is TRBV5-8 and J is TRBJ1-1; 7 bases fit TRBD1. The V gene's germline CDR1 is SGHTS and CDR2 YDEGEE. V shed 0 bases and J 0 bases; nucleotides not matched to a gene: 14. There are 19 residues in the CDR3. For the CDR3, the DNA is TGTGCCAGCAGCTTGGGGGAGGGCGGGACAGCCCTGGTGAACACTGAAGCTTTCTTT. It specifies CASSLGEGGTALVNTEAFF.

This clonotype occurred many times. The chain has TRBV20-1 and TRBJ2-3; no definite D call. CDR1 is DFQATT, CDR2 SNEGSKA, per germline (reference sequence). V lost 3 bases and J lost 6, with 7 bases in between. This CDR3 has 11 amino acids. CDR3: CSARQGDTQYF. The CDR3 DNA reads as TGCAGTGCTAGGCAAGGGGATACGCAGTATTTT.

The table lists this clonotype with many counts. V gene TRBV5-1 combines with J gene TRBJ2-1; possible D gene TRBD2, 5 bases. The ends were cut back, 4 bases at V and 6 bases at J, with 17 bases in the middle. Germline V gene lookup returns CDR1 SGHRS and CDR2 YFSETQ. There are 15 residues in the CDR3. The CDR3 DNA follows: TGCGCCAGCAGCCCCCGGGCCGGGGTGACCAATGAGCAGTTCTTC. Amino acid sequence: CASSPRAGVTNEQFF.

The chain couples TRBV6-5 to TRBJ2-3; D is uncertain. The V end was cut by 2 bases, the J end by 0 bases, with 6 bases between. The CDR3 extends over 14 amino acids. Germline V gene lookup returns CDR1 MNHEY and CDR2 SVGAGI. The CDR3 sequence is CASSYGVSTDTQYF. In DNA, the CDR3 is TGTGCCAGCAGTTACGGGGTGAGCACAGATACGCAGTATTTT.

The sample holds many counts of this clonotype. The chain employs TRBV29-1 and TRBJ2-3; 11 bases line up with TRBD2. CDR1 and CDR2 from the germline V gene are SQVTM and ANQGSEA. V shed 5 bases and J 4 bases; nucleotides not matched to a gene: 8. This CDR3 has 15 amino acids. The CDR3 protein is CSVLTLAGVADTQYF. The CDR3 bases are TGCAGCGTTCTTACACTAGCGGGGGTGGCAGATACGCAGTATTTT.

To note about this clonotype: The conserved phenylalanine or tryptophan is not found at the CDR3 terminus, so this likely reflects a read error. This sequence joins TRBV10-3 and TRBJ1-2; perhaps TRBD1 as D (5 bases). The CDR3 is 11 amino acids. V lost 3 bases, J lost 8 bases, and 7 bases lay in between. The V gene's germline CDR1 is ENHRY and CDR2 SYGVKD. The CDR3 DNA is TGTGCCATCAGTGACGGGGGGGGCTACACCAAC. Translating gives CAISDGGGYTN.

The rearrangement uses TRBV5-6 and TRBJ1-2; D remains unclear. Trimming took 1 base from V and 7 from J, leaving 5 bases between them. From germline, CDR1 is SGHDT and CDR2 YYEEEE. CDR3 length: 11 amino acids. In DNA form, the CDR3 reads TGTGCCAGCAGCTTGAGAAGTGGCTACACCTTC. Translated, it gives CASSLRSGYTF.

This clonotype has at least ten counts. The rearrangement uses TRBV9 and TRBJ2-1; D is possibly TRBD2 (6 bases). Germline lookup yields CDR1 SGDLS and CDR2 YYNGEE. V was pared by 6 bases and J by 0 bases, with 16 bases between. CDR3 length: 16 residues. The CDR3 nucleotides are TGTGCCAGCATGGGTAGCGGCGGTAGCTCCTACAATGAGCAGTTCTTC. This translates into CASMGSGGSSYNEQFF.

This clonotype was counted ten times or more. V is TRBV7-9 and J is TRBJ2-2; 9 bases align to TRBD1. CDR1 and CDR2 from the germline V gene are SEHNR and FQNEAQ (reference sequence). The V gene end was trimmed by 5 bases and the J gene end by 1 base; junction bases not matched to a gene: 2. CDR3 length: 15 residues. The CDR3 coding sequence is TGTGCCAGCAGCCCGGGACAGGGGAACACCGGGGAGCTGTTTTTT. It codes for CASSPGQGNTGELFF.

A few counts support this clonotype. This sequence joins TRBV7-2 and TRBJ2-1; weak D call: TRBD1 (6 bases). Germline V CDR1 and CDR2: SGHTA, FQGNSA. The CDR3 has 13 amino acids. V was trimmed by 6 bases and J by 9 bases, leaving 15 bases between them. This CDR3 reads CASSTNRDREQFF. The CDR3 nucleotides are TGTGCCAGCAGTACCAACAGGGACCGTGAGCAGTTCTTC.

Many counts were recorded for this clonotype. CDR3: CASSLAGGAFGRLTDTQYF. In DNA, the CDR3 is TGCGCCAGCAGCTTGGCCGGGGGCGCCTTCGGTCGACTCACAGATACGCAGTATTTT. This sequence joins TRBV5-1 and TRBJ2-3; D possibly uses TRBD1 or TRBD2 (6 bases each). V shed 0 bases and J shed 2 bases, with 22 bases lying between them. This CDR3 has 19 residues. Looked up from germline, CDR1 is SGHRS and CDR2 is YFSETQ.

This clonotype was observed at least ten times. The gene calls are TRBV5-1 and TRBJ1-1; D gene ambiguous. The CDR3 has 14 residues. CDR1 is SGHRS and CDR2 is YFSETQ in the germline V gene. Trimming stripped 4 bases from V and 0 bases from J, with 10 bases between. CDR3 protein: CASSPYSLNTEAFF. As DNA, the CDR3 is TGCGCCAGCAGCCCTTACAGCCTGAACACTGAAGCTTTCTTT. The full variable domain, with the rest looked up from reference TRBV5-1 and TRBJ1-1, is KAGVTQTPRYLIKTRGQQVTLSCSPISGHRSVSWYQQTPGQGLQFLFEYFSETQRNKGNFPGRFSGRQFSNSRSEMNVSTLELGDSALYLCASSPYSLNTEAFFGQGTRLTVV.

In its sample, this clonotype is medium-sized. DNA for the CDR3: TGCAGCGTTGAGGGCTCTCCAGGGAGGGCTTTCTTT. This sequence encodes CSVEGSPGRAFF. This sequence joins TRBV29-1 and TRBJ1-1; tentatively, D is TRBD1 (5 bases). V shed 3 bases and J shed 11 bases, with 16 bases lying between them. Germline V lookup: CDR1 SQVTM, CDR2 ANQGSEA. The CDR3 extends over 12 amino acids.

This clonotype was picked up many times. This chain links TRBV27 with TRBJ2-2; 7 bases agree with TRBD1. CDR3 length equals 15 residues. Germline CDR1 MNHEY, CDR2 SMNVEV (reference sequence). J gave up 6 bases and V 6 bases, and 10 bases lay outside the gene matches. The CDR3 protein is CASRKTGVRSGELFF. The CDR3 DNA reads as TGTGCCAGCAGAAAAACAGGGGTTAGGTCCGGGGAGCTGTTTTTT.

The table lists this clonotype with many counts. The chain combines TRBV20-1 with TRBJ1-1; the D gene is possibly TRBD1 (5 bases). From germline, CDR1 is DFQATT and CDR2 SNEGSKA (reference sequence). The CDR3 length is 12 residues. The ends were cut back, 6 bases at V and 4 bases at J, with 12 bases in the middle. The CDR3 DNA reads TGCAGTGCGAAAGTGGGGGGCACTGAAGCTTTCTTT. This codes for CSAKVGGTEAFF.

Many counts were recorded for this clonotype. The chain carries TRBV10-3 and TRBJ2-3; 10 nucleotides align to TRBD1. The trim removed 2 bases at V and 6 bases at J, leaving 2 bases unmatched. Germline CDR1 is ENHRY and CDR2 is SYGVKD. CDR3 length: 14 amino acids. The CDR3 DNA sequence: TGTGCCATCAGTGAGGGGACAGGGGCGGATACGCAGTATTTT. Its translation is CAISEGTGADTQYF.

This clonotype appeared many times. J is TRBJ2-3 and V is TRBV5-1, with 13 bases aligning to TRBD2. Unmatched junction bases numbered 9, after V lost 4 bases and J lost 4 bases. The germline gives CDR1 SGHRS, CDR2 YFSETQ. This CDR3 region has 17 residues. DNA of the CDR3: TGCGCCAGCAGCCCCGGACTAGCGGGGGCCGCCTCAGATACGCAGTATTTT. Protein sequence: CASSPGLAGAASDTQYF.

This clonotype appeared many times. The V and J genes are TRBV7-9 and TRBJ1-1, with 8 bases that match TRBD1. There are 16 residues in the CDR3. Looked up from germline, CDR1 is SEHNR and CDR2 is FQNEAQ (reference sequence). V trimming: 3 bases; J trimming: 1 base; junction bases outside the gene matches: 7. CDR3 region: CASSLHPGQGNTEAFF. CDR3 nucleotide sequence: TGTGCCAGCAGCTTGCACCCCGGACAGGGGAACACTGAAGCTTTCTTT. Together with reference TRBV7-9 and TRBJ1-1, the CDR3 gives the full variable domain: DTGVSQNPRHKITKRGQNVTFRCDPISEHNRLYWYRQTLGQGPEFLTYFQNEAQLEKSRLLSDRFSAERPKGSFSTLEIQRTEQGDSAMYLCASSLHPGQGNTEAFFGQGTRLTVV.

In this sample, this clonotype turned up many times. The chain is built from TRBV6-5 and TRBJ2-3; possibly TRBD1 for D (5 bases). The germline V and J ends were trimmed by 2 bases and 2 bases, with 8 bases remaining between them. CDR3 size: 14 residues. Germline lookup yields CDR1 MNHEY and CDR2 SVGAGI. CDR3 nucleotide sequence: TGTGCCAGCAGTTACGGTGGGGCCACAGATACGCAGTATTTT. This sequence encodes CASSYGGATDTQYF.

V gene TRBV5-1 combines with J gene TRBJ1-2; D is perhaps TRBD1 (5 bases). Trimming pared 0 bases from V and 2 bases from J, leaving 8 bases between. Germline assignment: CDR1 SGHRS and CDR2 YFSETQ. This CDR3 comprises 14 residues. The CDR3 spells CASSLARANYGYTF. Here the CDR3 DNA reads TGCGCCAGCAGCTTGGCCAGGGCGAACTATGGCTACACCTTC.

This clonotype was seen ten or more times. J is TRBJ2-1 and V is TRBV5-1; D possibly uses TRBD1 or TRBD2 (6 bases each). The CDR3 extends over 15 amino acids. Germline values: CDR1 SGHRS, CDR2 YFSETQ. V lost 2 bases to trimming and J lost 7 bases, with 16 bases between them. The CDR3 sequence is CASSFQKGGENEQFF. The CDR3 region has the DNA TGCGCCAGCAGCTTTCAAAAGGGGGGTGAGAATGAGCAGTTCTTC.

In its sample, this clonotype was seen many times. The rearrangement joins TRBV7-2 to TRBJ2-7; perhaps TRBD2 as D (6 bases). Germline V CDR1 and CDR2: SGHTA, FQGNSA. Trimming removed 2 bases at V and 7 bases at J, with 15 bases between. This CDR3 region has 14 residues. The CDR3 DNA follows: TGTGCCAGCAGCTTAACCCTCCTTGGAGGGGAGCAGTACGTC. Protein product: CASSLTLLGGEQYV.

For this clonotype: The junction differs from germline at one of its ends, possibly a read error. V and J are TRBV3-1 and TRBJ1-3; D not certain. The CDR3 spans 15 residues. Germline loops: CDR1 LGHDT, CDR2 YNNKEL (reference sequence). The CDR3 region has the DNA TGTGCCAGCAGCCGACCCCCCGGAACTGGAAAAACCATATATTTT. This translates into CASSRPPGTGKTIYF. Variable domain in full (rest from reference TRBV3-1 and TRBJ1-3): DTAVSQTPKYLVTQMGNDKSIKCEQNLGHDTMYWYKQDSKKFLKIMFSYNNKELIINETVPNRFSPKSPDKAHLNLHINSLELGDSAVYFCASSRPPGTGKTIYFGEGSWLTVV.

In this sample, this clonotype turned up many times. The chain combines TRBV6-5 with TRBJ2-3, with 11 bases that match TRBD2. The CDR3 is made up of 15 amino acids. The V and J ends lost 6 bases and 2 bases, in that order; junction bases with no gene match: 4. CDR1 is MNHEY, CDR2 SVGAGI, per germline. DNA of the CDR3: TGTGCCAGCAGCTATAGCGGGGGGGCCACAGATACGCAGTATTTT. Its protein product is CASSYSGGATDTQYF.

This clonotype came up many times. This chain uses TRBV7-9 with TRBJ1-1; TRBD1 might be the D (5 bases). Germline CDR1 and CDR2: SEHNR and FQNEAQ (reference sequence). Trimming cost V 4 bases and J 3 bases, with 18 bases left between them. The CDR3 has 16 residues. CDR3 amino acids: CASSWWVGGLDTEAFF. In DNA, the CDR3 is TGTGCCAGCAGCTGGTGGGTCGGGGGTTTGGACACTGAAGCTTTCTTT.